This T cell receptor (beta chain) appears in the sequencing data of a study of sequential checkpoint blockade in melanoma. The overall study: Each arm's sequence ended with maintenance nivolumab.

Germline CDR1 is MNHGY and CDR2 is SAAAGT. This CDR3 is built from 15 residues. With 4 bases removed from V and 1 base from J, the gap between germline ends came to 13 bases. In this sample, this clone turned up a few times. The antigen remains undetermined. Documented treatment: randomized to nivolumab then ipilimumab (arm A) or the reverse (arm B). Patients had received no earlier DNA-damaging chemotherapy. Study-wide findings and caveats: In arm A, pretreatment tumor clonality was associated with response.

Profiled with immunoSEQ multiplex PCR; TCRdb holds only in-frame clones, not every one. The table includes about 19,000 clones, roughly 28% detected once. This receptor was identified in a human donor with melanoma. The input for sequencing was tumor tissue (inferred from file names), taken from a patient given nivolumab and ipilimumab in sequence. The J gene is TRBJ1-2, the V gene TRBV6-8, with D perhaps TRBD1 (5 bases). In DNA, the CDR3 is TGTGCCAGCAGTTGGGGACGACAGTTTAACTATGGCTACACCTTC. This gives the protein CASSWGRQFNYGYTF.